This TCR beta chain originates from a study of shared clonotypes between healthy human individuals. A remark on this clone: The antigen is not known.

This CDR3 has 17 amino acids. With 0 bases removed from V and 0 bases from J, the gap between germline ends came to 12 bases. The V gene's germline CDR1 is SGHKS and CDR2 YYEKEE (reference sequence). Study-wide results and caveats: Sequencing depth was expected to influence donor clonotype sharing. About 5% of naive CD4 clonotypes were shared across four donors.

Here immunoSEQ multiplex PCR was the method, and the copy in TCRdb shows in-frame clones only, minus some. The table lists approximately 740,000 clones, 85% to 95% of them singletons, with 24% in the top ten. As defined, naive CD8 cells were CD45RO-negative and positively selected for CCR7, with terminally differentiated effector memory CD45RA+ cells excluded. The receptor comes from a man aged 25-45 years in good health. The V call is TRBV5-5, the J call TRBJ1-4; D unclear. Sequencing was carried out using naive CD8+ T cells sorted from blood. This chain's CDR3 is CASSLGQVIATNEKLFF. The CDR3 region has the DNA TGTGCCAGCAGCTTGGGGCAGGTGATTGCAACTAATGAAAAACTGTTTTTT.